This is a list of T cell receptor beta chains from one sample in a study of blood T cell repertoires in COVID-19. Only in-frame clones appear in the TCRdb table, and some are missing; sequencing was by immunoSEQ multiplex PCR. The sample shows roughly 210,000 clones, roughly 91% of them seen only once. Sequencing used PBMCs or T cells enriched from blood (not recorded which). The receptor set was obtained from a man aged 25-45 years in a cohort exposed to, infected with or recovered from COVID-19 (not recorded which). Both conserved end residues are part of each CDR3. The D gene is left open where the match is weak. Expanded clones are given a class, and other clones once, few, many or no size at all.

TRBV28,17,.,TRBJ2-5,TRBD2,TGTGCCAGCAGTTTCGTGACTAGCGGAGACTTCCAAGAGACCCAGTACTTC,CASSFVTSGDFQETQYF
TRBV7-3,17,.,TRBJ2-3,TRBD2,TGTGCCAGCAGCCCGGGGACTAGCGGGAGACGAACAGATACGCAGTATTTT,CASSPGTSGRRTDTQYF
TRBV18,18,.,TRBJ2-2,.,TGTGCCAGCTCACCGCTAGGGGGAGTCGCCTCCGAGACCGGGGAGCTGTTTTTT,CASSPLGGVASETGELFF
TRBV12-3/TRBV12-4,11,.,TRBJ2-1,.,TGTGCCAGCAGTCTAAGCCGCCAGCAGTTCTTC,CASSLSRQQFF
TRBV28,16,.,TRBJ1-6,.,TGTGCCAGCAGTTTCGCCGGGACTGGGTCCCATTCACCCCTCCACTTT,CASSFAGTGSHSPLHF
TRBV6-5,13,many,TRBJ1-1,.,TGTGCCAGCAGTTACTCGGCGGGTTACGAAGCTTTCTTT,CASSYSAGYEAFF
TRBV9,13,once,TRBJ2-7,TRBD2,TGTGCCAGCAGCACAAGACTAGCGGGGGAGCAGTACTTC,CASSTRLAGEQYF
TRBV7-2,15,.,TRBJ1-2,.,TGTGCCAGCAGCTTACGGACCGGGACTAACTATGGCTACACCTTC,CASSLRTGTNYGYTF
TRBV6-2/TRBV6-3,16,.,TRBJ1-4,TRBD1,TGTGCCAGCAGTTCTTATCAGGGGGCGCGTGAGGAAAAACTGTTTTTT,CASSSYQGAREEKLFF
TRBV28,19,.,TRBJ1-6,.,TGTGCCAGCAGTTTTCCCTTCTTTGGGGCACTACCACCAAATTCACCCCTCCACTTT,CASSFPFFGALPPNSPLHF
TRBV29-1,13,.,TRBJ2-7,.,TGCAGCGCCCAGGACAGGGACTACTACGAGCAGTACTTC,CSAQDRDYYEQYF
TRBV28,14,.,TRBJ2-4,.,TGTGCCAGCAGGGTACAGGGTGTCGAAAACATTCAGTACTTC,CASRVQGVENIQYF
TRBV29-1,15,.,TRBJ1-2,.,TGCAGCGTTGAAGGGGGCTCGGACGGTGTATATGGCTACACCTTC,CSVEGGSDGVYGYTF
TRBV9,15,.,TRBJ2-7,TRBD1,TGTGCCAGCAGCCCGCGGACAGGGCGCTCCTACGAGCAGTACTTC,CASSPRTGRSYEQYF
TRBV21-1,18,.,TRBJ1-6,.,TGTGCCAGCAGCAAAGGACATGAGGACAGGGTCTATAATTCACCCCTCCACTTT,CASSKGHEDRVYNSPLHF
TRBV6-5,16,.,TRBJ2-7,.,TGTGCCAGCAGTTACGGTTTTGGGGACACTGCCTACGAGCAGTACTTC,CASSYGFGDTAYEQYF
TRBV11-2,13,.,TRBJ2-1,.,TGTGCCAGCAGCTTATATACGGTCGATGAGCAGTTCTTC,CASSLYTVDEQFF
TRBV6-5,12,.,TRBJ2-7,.,TGTGCCAGCAGTCAGCCCGGGTACGAGCAGTACTTC,CASSQPGYEQYF
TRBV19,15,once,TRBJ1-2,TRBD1,TGTGCCAGTAGTCCTTACGGACAGGGGTCAGAGGGCTACACCTTC,CASSPYGQGSEGYTF
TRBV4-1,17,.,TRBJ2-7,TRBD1,TGCGCCAGCAGCCAACCTGGGGGACAGGGTCACACCTACGAGCAGTACTTC,CASSQPGGQGHTYEQYF
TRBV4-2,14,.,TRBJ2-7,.,TGTGCCAGCAGCCAAGAAGAAAGAGCCTACGAGCAGTACTTC,CASSQEERAYEQYF
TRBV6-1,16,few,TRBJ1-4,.,TGTGCCAGCAGTGAAGCGGAAAGGGAGGTGAGTGAAAAACTGTTTTTT,CASSEAEREVSEKLFF
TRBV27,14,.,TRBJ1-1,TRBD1,TGTGCCAGCAGAAGAAGGGGGCCGAACACTGAAGCTTTCTTT,CASRRRGPNTEAFF
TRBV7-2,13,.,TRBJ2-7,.,TGTGCCAGCAGCTTAAACCCCAGCTACGAGCAGTACTTC,CASSLNPSYEQYF
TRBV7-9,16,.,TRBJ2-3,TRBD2,TGTGCCAGCAGCTTATTAAGACTAGCGGACCCAGATACGCAGTATTTT,CASSLLRLADPDTQYF
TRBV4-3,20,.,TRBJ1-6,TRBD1,TGCGCCAGCAGCCAAGATCCAGGGGGGGACAGGCGCTCCTATAATTCACCCCTCCACTTT,CASSQDPGGDRRSYNSPLHF
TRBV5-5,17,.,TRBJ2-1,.,TGTGCCAGCAGCCCCCAATGGGGGGGGCAGGCCTACAATGAGCAGTTCTTC,CASSPQWGGQAYNEQFF
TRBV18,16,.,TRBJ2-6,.,TGTGCCAGCTCGGGAGCGAGGGTGTCTGGGGCCAACGTCCTGACTTTC,CASSGARVSGANVLTF
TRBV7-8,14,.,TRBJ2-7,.,TGTGCCAGCAGCTTGGGGCCTGTCTCCTACGAGCAGTACTTC,CASSLGPVSYEQYF
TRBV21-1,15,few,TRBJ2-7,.,TGTGCCAGCAGCAAAGGTGTTGCGGGAGTCGACGAGCAGTACTTC,CASSKGVAGVDEQYF
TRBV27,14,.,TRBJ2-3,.,TGTGCCAGCAGTTTAGGTCTAAGCACAGATACGCAGTATTTT,CASSLGLSTDTQYF
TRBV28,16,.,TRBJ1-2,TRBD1,TGTGCCAGCAGGGCCCCGGGACAGGCTTTTAACTATGGCTACACCTTC,CASRAPGQAFNYGYTF
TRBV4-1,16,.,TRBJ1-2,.,TGCGCCAGCAGCCAAATACTGAAGAGAGAGAATTATGGCTACACCTTC,CASSQILKRENYGYTF
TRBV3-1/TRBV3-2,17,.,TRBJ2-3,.,TGTGCCAGCAGCCAAGAACTGCTGATATCTAGCACAGATACGCAGTATTTT,CASSQELLISSTDTQYF
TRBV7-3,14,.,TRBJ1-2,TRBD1,TGTGCCAGCAGCTTCGGACAGGCCGGTGGTGGCTACACCTTC,CASSFGQAGGGYTF
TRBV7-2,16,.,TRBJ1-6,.,TGTGCCAGCAGCTTGAACTCAGGAGGGAGTCATTCACCCCTCCACTTT,CASSLNSGGSHSPLHF
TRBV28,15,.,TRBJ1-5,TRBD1,TGTGCCAACCAAAAACAGGGGGCGCAGGGTCAGCCCCAGCATTTT,CANQKQGAQGQPQHF
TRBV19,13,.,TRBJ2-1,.,TGTGCCAGTAGTAACCTAGCGTGGAATGAGCAGTTCTTC,CASSNLAWNEQFF
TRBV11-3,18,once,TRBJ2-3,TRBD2,TGTGCCAGCAGCCCGGGACTAGCGGGAGGATCTAGGGCAGATACGCAGTATTTT,CASSPGLAGGSRADTQYF
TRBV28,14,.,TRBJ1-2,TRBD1,TGTGCCAGCAGTTTGGAGACAGGGAACTATGGCTACACCTTC,CASSLETGNYGYTF
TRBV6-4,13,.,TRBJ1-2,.,TGTGCCAGAACCAGTAGGCCGGGGGGAGGCTACACCTTC,CARTSRPGGGYTF
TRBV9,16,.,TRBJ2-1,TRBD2,TGTGCCAGCAGCGTAGTGGTGGGACTAGCGTACAATGAGCAGTTCTTC,CASSVVVGLAYNEQFF
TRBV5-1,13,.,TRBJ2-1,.,TGCGCCAGCAGCGCGACCAGGGGCCATGAGCAGTTCTTC,CASSATRGHEQFF
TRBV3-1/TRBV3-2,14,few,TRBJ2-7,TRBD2,TGTGCCAGCAGCCGCCGGGGGGGGACAACTCCCAAGTACTTC,CASSRRGGTTPKYF
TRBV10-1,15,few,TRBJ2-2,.,TGCGCCAGCAGTGACCCGGGATCGAACACCGGGGAGCTGTTTTTT,CASSDPGSNTGELFF
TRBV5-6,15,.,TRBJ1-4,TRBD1,TGTGCCAGCAGGAAGACAGGGGCGGCGCGGGAAAAACTGTTTTTT,CASRKTGAAREKLFF
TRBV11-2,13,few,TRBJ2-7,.,TGTGCCAGCAGCTGGATACAGGGAAACGAGCAGTACTTC,CASSWIQGNEQYF
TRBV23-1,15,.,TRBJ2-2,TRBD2,TGCGCCAGCAGTCAATCGGTGGGAGGGCCCGGGGAGCTGTTTTTT,CASSQSVGGPGELFF
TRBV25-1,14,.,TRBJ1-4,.,TGTGCCAGCAGTGGGGATCCGGGAGGTGAAAAACTGTTTTTT,CASSGDPGGEKLFF
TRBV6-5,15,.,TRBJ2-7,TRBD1,TGTGCCAGCAGCATCGGACAGGGGGACTCCTACGAGCAGTACTTC,CASSIGQGDSYEQYF
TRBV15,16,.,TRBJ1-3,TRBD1,TGTGCCACCAGCAGCGAGACAGGGCTAACTGGAAACACCATATATTTT,CATSSETGLTGNTIYF